The 5 T cell receptor beta chains below all came from one sample that was sequenced in a study of blood T cell repertoires in COVID-19. The repertoire was sequenced with immunoSEQ multiplex PCR; TCRdb's copy has only in-frame clones and lacks some. The table shows about 2,300 clones, with about 85% occurring only once. The sample comprised peripheral blood. Source of these receptors: a man aged 70-80 years with active COVID-19.

The V gene is TRBV6-5, the J gene TRBJ1-2; no firm D call. V shed 2 bases and J shed 4 bases, with 8 bases lying between them. The germline V gene has CDR1 MNHEY and CDR2 SVGAGI. The CDR3 extends over 13 amino acids. This CDR3 reads CASSYEGLYGYTF. CDR3 DNA sequence: TGTGCCAGCAGTTACGAGGGTCTCTATGGCTACACCTTC.

V usage is TRBV10-3 and J usage is TRBJ1-2; D unresolved. Trimming removed 2 bases at V and 4 bases at J, with 5 bases between. There are 12 residues in the CDR3. Germline CDR1 ENHRY, CDR2 SYGVKD. The CDR3 bases are TGTGCCATCAGTGAGACAGCCTATGGCTACACCTTC. This codes for CAISETAYGYTF.

The J gene is TRBJ2-7, the V gene TRBV29-1; 7 bases map to TRBD1. There are 12 residues in the CDR3. Germline V gene data show CDR1 as SQVTM and CDR2 as ANQGSEA. Germline trimming cut 6 bases from V and 3 bases from J; bases unmatched to any gene: 5. The CDR3 spells CSVDSGGYEQYF. DNA for the CDR3: TGCAGCGTAGACTCAGGGGGCTACGAGCAGTACTTC.

V is TRBV2 and J is TRBJ1-4; 8 bases match TRBD1. Germline V gene sequence: CDR1 SNHLY, CDR2 FYNNEI. This CDR3 has 14 amino acids. J lost 7 bases, V lost 6 bases, and 7 bases had no gene match. The CDR3 loop is CASRDRTGLEKLFF. The CDR3 region has the DNA TGTGCCAGCAGAGACCGGACAGGGCTTGAAAAACTGTTTTTT.

V is TRBV5-1 and J is TRBJ1-4, with D possibly matching TRBD1 (6 bases). CDR1 is SGHRS and CDR2 is YFSETQ in the germline V gene. This CDR3 is 15 amino acids long. The V gene lost 0 bases and the J gene lost 8 bases, with 14 bases spanning the gap. For the CDR3, the DNA is TGCGCCAGCAGCTTGGTTTCGGGGGGCAGAGAAAAACTGTTTTTT. This sequence encodes CASSLVSGGREKLFF.